The 8 T cell receptor beta chains below all came from one sample that was sequenced in a study of blood T cell repertoires in COVID-19. The method was immunoSEQ multiplex PCR; TCRdb's version includes in-frame clones alone and lacks a portion of them. Among 250,000 to 300,000 clones listed, roughly 90% were seen once. The sample consisted of PBMCs or T cells enriched from blood (not recorded which). All receptors derive from a woman in her sixties or seventies who had recovered from COVID-19.

The rearrangement links TRBV24-1 to TRBJ2-2; the match to TRBD2 covers 9 bases. Per the germline V gene, CDR1 is KGHDR and CDR2 is SFDVKD. With V trimmed by 7 bases and J by 4 bases, 3 bases remained unmatched. The CDR3 covers 14 residues. The CDR3 DNA sequence: TGTGCCACCAGAGGGACTAGCAGCACCGGGGAGCTGTTTTTT. It is translated as CATRGTSSTGELFF.

This clone was picked up a small number of times. V is TRBV20-1 and J is TRBJ2-7; no definite D call. This CDR3 is built from 11 residues. Germline CDR1 DFQATT, CDR2 SNEGSKA (reference sequence). The germline V and J ends were trimmed by 5 bases and 3 bases, with 8 bases remaining between them. CDR3 in amino acids: CSAVLSYEQYF. In DNA form, the CDR3 reads TGCAGTGCTGTATTGAGCTACGAGCAGTACTTC.

The rearrangement uses TRBV19 and TRBJ1-1; D is unresolved. The length of the CDR3 is 14 residues. CDR1 LNHDA and CDR2 SQIVND come from the germline V gene (reference sequence). The V end was cut by 4 bases, the J end by 1 base, with 10 bases between. In DNA form, the CDR3 reads TGTGCCAGTAGTAGGGCAGCACCGAACACTGAAGCTTTCTTT. Translating it yields CASSRAAPNTEAFF. Based on the CDR3 plus reference TRBV19 and TRBJ1-1, the full variable domain is DGGITQSPKYLFRKEGQNVTLSCEQNLNHDAMYWYRQDPGQGLRLIYYSQIVNDFQKGDIAEGYSVSREKKESFPLTVTSAQKNPTAFYLCASSRAAPNTEAFFGQGTRLTVV.

The V call is TRBV13, the J call TRBJ1-4; TRBD1 matches 7 bases. The J segment lost 7 bases and the V segment lost 4 bases, leaving 6 bases of the junction unmatched. The CDR3 length is 14 residues. Germline V gene lookup returns CDR1 PRHDT and CDR2 FYEKMQ (reference sequence). The CDR3 region has the DNA TGTGCCAGCAGCTCTACAGGGGCGGGTGAAAAACTGTTTTTT. The encoded protein is CASSSTGAGEKLFF.

The chain has TRBV12-5 and TRBJ1-1; 8 positions match TRBD1. Trimming removed 10 bases from V and 0 bases from J; junction bases left unmatched: 19. This CDR3 region has 18 residues. The V gene's germline CDR1 is LGHNT and CDR2 FRNRAP. The CDR3 nucleotides are TGTGCTACCGCAGAGCAGGGGGCTTACAGAGACATGAACACTGAAGCTTTCTTT. It codes for CATAEQGAYRDMNTEAFF. Complete variable domain (other parts from reference TRBV12-5 and TRBJ1-1): DARVTQTPRHKVTEMGQEVTMRCQPILGHNTVFWYRQTMMQGLELLAYFRNRAPLDDSGMPKDRFSAEMPDATLATLKIQPSEPRDSAVYFCATAEQGAYRDMNTEAFFGQGTRLTVV.

The chain recombines TRBV11-1 with TRBJ1-1, with D hard to call. V was pared by 2 bases and J by 2 bases, with 6 bases between. Germline loops: CDR1 SGHAT, CDR2 FQDESV (reference sequence). This CDR3 spans 13 amino acids. CDR3 sequence (DNA): TGTGCCAGCAGCTTAAACAGAAACACTGAAGCTTTCTTT. Its translation: CASSLNRNTEAFF.

This clone was seen a handful of times. V gene TRBV7-9 combines with J gene TRBJ1-6; 10 bases align to TRBD1. This CDR3 is built from 14 residues. With V trimmed by 5 bases and J by 10 bases, 5 bases remained unmatched. Germline assignment: CDR1 SEHNR and CDR2 FQNEAQ (reference sequence). As DNA, the CDR3 is TGTGCCAGCAGCCAGGGACAGGGGCGATCACCCCTCCACTTT. Translated, it gives CASSQGQGRSPLHF.

The chain couples TRBV12-3 or TRBV12-4 to TRBJ2-3, with D possibly being TRBD2 (6 bases). CDR3 length equals 13 residues. V was trimmed by 8 bases and J by 6 bases, leaving 15 bases between them. The CDR3 sequence: CASLRAGSDTQYF. Here the CDR3 DNA reads TGTGCCAGCCTACGGGCGGGGAGTGATACGCAGTATTTT.